Sequencing of this TCR beta chain was carried out in a study of shared clonotypes between healthy human individuals. The assay was immunoSEQ multiplex PCR, and TCRdb's table has in-frame clones only and misses some. This table holds under 850,000 clones, nearly 95% found once. It was CD45RO-negative cells, positively selected for CCR7, that made up naive CD8 cells, with terminally differentiated effector memory CD45RA+ cells excluded. The CDR3 has 14 residues. Germline V gene data show CDR1 as KGHSH and CDR2 as LQKENI. V lost 3 bases, J lost 4 bases, and 11 bases lay in between. This sequence joins TRBV18 and TRBJ2-3, with D unresolved. The sample taken for sequencing was naive CD8+ T cells sorted from blood. This receptor was obtained from a man aged 25 to 40 in good health. The CDR3 protein is CASSPGRIADTQYF. CDR3 nucleotides: TGTGCCAGCTCACCCGGAAGGATCGCAGATACGCAGTATTTT.